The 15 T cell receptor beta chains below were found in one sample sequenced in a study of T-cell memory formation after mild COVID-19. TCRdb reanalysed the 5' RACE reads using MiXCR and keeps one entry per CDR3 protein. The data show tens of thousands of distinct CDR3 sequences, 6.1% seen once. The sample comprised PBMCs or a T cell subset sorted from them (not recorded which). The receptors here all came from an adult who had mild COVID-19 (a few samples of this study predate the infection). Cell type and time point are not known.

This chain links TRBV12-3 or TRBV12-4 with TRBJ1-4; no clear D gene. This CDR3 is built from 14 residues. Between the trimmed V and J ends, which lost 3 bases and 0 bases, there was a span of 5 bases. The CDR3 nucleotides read TGTGCCAGCAGTTTCTCCGCAACTAATGAAAAACTGTTTTTT. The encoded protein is CASSFSATNEKLFF.

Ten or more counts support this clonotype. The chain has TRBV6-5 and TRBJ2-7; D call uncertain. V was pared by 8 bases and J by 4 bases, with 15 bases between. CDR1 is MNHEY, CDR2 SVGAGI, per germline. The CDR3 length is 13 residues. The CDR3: CASARTLGYEQYF. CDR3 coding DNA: TGTGCCAGCGCGAGAACTCTGGGATACGAGCAGTACTTC.

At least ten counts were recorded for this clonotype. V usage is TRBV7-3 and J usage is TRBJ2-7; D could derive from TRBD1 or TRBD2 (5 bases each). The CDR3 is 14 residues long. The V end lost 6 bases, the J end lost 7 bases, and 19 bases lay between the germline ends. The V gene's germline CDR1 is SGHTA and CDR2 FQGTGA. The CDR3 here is CASSTSGPNTEQYF. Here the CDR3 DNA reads TGTGCCAGCAGTACCTCGGGGCCTAACACGGAGCAGTACTTC.

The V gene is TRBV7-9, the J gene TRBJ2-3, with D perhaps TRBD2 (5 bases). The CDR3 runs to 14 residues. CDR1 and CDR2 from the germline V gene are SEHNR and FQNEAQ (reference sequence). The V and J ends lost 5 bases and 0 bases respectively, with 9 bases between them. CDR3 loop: CASSLRTSTDTQYF. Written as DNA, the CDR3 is TGTGCCAGCAGCCTCCGGACTAGCACAGATACGCAGTATTTT.

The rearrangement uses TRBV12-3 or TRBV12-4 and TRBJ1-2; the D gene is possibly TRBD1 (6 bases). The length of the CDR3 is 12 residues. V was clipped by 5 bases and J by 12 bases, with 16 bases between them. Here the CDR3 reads CASSLALTGNTF. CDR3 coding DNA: TGTGCCAGCAGTCTTGCCTTAACAGGGAACACCTTC.

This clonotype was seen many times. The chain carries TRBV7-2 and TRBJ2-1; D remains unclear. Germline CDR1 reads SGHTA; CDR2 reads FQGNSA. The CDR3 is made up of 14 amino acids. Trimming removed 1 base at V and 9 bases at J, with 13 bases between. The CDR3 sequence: CASSLEVNSAEQFF. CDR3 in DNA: TGTGCCAGCAGCTTAGAGGTCAATTCCGCTGAGCAGTTCTTC.

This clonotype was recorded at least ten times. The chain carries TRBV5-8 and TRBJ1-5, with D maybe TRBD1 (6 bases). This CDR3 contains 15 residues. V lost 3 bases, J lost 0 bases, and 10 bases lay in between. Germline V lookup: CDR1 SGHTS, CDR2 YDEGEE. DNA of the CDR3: TGTGCCAGCAGCTCCGGGACATATAGCAATCAGCCCCAGCATTTT. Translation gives CASSSGTYSNQPQHF.

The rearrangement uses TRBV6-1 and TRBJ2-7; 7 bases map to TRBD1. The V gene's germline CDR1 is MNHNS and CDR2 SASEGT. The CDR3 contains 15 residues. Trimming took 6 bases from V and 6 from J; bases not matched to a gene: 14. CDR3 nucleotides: TGTGCCAGCAGCGCCCAAACTACAGGGGCAAGCGAGCAGTACTTC. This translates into CASSAQTTGASEQYF.

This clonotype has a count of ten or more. The CDR3 is CASSVASRGNEQYF. The CDR3 bases are TGTGCCAGCAGCGTCGCCTCCCGAGGCAACGAGCAGTACTTC. This chain connects TRBV9 to TRBJ2-7; D is unresolved. V gave up 2 bases and J gave up 5 bases, with 14 bases separating them. The CDR3 sequence is 14 residues long. Germline lookup yields CDR1 SGDLS and CDR2 YYNGEE.

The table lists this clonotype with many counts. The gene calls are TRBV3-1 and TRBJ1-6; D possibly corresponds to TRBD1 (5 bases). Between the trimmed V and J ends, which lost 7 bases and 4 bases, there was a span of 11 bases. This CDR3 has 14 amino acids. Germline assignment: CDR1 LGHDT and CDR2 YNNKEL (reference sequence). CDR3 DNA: TGTGCCAGCACGGCAGGGCCGTATAATTCACCCCTCCACTTT. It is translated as CASTAGPYNSPLHF.

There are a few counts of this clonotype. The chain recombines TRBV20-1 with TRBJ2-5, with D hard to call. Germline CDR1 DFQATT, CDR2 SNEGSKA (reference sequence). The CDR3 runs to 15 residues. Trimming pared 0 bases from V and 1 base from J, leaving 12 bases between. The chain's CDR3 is CSARESRQIQETQYF. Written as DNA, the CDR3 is TGCAGTGCTAGAGAATCGCGACAAATCCAAGAGACCCAGTACTTC.

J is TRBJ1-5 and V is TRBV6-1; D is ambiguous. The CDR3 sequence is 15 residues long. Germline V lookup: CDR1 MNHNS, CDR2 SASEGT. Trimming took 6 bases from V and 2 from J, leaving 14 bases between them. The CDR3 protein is CASRKTQSGNQPQHF. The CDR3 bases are TGTGCCAGCAGAAAGACACAGTCGGGCAATCAGCCCCAGCATTTT.

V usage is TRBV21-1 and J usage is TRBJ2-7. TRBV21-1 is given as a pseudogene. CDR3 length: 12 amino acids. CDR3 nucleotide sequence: TGTGCCAGCAGCAAGGGGTTGAACGAGCAGTACTTC. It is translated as CASSKGLNEQYF.

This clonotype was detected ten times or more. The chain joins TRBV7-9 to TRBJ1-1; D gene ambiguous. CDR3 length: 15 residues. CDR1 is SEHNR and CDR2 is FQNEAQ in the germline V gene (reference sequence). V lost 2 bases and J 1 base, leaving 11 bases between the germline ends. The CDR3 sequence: CASSLSNPTNTEAFF. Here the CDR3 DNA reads TGTGCCAGCAGCTTAAGTAACCCTACGAACACTGAAGCTTTCTTT. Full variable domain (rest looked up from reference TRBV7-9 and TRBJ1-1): DTGVSQNPRHKITKRGQNVTFRCDPISEHNRLYWYRQTLGQGPEFLTYFQNEAQLEKSRLLSDRFSAERPKGSFSTLEIQRTEQGDSAMYLCASSLSNPTNTEAFFGQGTRLTVV.

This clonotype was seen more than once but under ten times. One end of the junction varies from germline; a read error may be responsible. CDR3 protein: CVSSPGGAGYEQFF. For the CDR3, the DNA is TGTGTCAGCAGCCCCGGGGGGGCGGGCTATGAGCAGTTCTTC. The chain combines TRBV3-1 with TRBJ2-1, with 8 bases lining up with TRBD2. Germline-derived CDR1 and CDR2 are LGHDT and YNNKEL (reference sequence). There are 14 residues in the CDR3.